This record looks at one T cell receptor beta chain sequence and its context. Its antigen is as yet unknown. Autoimmune disease history or systemic immunosuppression meant exclusion. The sample originates from a study of OX40 agonist ivuxolimab in advanced cancers. Study background: Administration of intravenous ivuxolimab to patients occurred every 2 weeks at 0.01 to 10 mg/kg. The study enrolled dose-escalation patients with hepatocellular carcinoma, melanoma, renal cell or head and neck cancer. Regarding the study as a whole: By week 6 at 0.1 to 3.0 mg/kg, blood CD4+ and CD8+ T cells had expanded clonally.

Assay: immunoSEQ multiplex PCR; the TCRdb copy retains only in-frame clones and omits some. The data contain tens of thousands of clones, about 84% of them singletons. Material: CD4+ or CD8+ T cells sorted from blood, obtained in a trial of the OX40 agonist ivuxolimab. This TCR derives from an adult with an advanced solid tumor such as melanoma, head and neck, liver or kidney cancer.

The CDR3 bases are TGTGCCAGTAGTACCCCGCCGTCGCCCCAGCATTTT. Its protein is CASSTPPSPQHF. This chain joins TRBV19 and TRBJ1-5; D gene ambiguous. The CDR3 consists of 12 residues. Germline-derived CDR1 and CDR2 are LNHDA and SQIVND (reference sequence). Trimming pared 4 bases from V and 9 bases from J, leaving 10 bases between.